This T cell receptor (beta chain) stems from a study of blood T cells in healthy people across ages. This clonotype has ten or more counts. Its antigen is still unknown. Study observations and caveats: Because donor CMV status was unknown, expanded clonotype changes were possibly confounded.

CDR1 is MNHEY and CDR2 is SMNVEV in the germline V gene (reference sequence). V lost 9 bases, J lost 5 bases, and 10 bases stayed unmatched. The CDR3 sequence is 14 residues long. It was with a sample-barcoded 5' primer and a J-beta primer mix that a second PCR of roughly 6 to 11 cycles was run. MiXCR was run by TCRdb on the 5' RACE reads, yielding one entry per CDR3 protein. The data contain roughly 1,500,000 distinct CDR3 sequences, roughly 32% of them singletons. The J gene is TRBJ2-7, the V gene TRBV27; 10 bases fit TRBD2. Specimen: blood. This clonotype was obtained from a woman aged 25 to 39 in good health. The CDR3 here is CASKAGGPINEQYF. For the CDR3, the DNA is TGTGCCAGTAAAGCGGGAGGGCCCATCAACGAGCAGTACTTC.